A single sample is the source of the 2 T cell receptor beta chains below, sequenced in a study of T cell repertoires in cytomegalovirus infection. Each CDR3 protein gets one entry after TCRdb re-called the reads with MiXCR. The data show about 300,000 distinct CDR3 sequences, with roughly a quarter seen just once and approximately 14% held by the top ten. The sequenced sample consisted of PBMCs. Receptors were obtained from a human donor in good health (CMV status not recorded). Some clones in this sample may be carry-over from other donors' samples.

This clonotype has just one count. The chain is built from TRBV5-6 and TRBJ2-1; 8 bases are a match to TRBD2. The junction had 6 bases not matched to a gene; V was cut back by 2 bases and J by 8 bases. CDR3 length equals 14 residues. The germline V gene encodes CDR1 SGHDT and CDR2 YYEEEE. CDR3 residues: CASSFSLAGHEQFF. The CDR3 bases are TGTGCCAGCAGCTTTTCCCTAGCGGGCCATGAGCAGTTCTTC.

This clonotype was counted only a few times. This chain joins TRBV6-5 and TRBJ2-7, with D perhaps TRBD2 (7 bases). The CDR3 sequence is 15 residues long. Germline CDR1 MNHEY, CDR2 SVGAGI. Trimming took 7 bases from V and 3 from J, leaving 19 bases between them. The CDR3 DNA follows: TGTGCCAGCAACCCTTCACAGGGACTAATCTACGAGCAGTACTTC. It is translated as CASNPSQGLIYEQYF.